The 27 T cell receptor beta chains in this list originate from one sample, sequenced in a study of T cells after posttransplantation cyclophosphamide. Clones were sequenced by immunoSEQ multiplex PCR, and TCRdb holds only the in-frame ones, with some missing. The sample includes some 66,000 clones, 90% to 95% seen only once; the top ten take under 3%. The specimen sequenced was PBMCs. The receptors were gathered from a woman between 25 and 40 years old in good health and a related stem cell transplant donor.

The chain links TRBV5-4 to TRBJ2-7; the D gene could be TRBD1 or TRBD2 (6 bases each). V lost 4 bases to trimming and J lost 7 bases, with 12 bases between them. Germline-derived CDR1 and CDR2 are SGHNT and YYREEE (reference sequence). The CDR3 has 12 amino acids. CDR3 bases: TGTGCCAGCAGCGGGGGGCAAAGGGAGCAGTACTTC. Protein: CASSGGQREQYF.

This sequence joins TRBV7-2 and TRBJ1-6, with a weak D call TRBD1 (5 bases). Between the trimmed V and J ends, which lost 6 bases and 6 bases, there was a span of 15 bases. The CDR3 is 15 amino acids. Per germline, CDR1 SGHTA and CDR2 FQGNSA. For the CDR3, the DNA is TGTGCCAGCAGGGTGAATACGGGGGTTAATTCACCCCTCCACTTT. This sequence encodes CASRVNTGVNSPLHF.

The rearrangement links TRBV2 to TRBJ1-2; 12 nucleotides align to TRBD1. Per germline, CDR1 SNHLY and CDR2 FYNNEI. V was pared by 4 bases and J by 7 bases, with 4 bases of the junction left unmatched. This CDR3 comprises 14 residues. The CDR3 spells CASSGGQGALGYTF. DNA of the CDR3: TGTGCCAGCAGTGGGGGACAGGGGGCGCTTGGCTACACCTTC. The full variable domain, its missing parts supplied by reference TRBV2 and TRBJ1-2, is EPEVTQTPSHQVTQMGQEVILRCVPISNHLYFYWYRQILGQKVEFLVSFYNNEISEKSEIFDDQFSVERPDGSNFTLKIRSTKLEDSAMYFCASSGGQGALGYTFGSGTRLTVV.

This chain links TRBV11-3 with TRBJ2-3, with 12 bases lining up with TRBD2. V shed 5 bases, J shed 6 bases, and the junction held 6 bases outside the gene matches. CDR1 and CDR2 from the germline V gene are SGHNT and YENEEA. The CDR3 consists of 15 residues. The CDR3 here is CASSLAGGPGDTQYF. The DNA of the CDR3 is TGTGCCAGCAGCCTAGCGGGGGGGCCGGGGGATACGCAGTATTTT.

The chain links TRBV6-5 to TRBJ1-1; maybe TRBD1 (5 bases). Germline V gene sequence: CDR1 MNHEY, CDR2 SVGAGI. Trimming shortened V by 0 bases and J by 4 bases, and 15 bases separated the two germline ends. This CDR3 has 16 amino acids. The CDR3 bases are TGTGCCAGCAGTTACTCTCTTCCGGGGCAGAGCACTGAAGCTTTCTTT. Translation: CASSYSLPGQSTEAFF.

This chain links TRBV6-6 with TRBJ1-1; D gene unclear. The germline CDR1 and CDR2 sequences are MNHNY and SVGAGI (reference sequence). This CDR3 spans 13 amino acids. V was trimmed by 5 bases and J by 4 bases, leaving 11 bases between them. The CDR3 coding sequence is TGTGCCAGCAGTGTGGGTCGGACCACTGAAGCTTTCTTT. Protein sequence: CASSVGRTTEAFF.

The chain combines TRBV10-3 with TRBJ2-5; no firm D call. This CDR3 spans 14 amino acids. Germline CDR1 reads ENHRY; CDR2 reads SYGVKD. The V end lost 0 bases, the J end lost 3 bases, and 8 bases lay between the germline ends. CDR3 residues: CAISESGGEETQYF. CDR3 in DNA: TGTGCCATCAGTGAGTCGGGCGGTGAAGAGACCCAGTACTTC.

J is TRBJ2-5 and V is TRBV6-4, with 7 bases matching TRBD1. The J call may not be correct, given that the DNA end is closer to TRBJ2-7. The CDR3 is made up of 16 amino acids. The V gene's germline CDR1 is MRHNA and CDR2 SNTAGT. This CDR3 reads CASSEQDRAKNYEQYF. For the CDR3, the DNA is TGTGCCAGCAGTGAACAAGACAGGGCCAAAAACTACGAGCAGTACTTC.

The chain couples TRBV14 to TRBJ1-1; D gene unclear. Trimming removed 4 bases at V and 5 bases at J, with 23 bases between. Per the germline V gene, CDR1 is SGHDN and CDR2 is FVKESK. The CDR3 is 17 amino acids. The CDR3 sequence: CASSPLRALDQTTEAFF. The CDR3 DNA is TGTGCCAGCAGCCCCCTACGAGCCTTGGATCAAACTACTGAAGCTTTCTTT.

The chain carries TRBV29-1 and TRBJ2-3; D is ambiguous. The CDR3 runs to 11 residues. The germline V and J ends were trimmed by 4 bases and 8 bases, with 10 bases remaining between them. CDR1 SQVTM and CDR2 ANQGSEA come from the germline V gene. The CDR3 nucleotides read TGCAGCGTTGGATCGAATCCTACGCAGTATTTT. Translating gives CSVGSNPTQYF.

The CDR3 sequence is CASSLGRNTEAFF. In DNA, the CDR3 is TGTGCCAGCAGCTTAGGCAGGAACACTGAAGCTTTCTTT. The rearrangement links TRBV5-6 to TRBJ1-1; the D is unclear. CDR1 is SGHDT and CDR2 is YYEEEE in the germline V gene. V was cut by 2 bases and J by 1 base, with 6 bases left in between. The CDR3 totals 13 residues. Using reference TRBV5-6 and TRBJ1-1 for the parts outside the CDR3, the full variable domain is DAGVTQSPTHLIKTRGQQVTLRCSPKSGHDTVSWYQQALGQGPQFIFQYYEEEERQRGNFPDRFSGHQFPNYSSELNVNALLLGDSALYLCASSLGRNTEAFFGQGTRLTVV.

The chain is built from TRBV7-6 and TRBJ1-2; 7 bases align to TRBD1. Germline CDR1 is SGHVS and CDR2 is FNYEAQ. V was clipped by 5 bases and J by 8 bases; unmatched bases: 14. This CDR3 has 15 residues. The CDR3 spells CASSHNRGPKGGYTF. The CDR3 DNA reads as TGTGCCAGCAGCCACAACAGGGGCCCTAAGGGCGGCTACACCTTC.

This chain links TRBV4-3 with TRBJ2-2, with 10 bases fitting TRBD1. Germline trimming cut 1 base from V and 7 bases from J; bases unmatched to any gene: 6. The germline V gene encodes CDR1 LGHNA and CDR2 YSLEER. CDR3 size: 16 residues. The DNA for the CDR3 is TGCGCCAGCAGCCAAGGTAGACAGGGGGCCAGCGGGGAGCTGTTTTTT. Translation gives CASSQGRQGASGELFF.

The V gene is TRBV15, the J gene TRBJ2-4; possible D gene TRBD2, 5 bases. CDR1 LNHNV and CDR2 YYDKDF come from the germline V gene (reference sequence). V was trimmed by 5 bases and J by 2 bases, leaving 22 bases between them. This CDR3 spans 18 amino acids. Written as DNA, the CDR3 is TGTGCCACCAGCCCCCAGAGGGCGTTCCTTTTGACCAAAAACATTCAGTACTTC. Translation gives CATSPQRAFLLTKNIQYF. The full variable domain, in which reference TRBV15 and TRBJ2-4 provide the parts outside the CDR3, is DAMVIQNPRYQVTQFGKPVTLSCSQTLNHNVMYWYQQKSSQAPKLLFHYYDKDFNNEADTPDNFQSRRPNTSFCFLDIRSPGLGDTAMYLCATSPQRAFLLTKNIQYFGAGTRLSVL.

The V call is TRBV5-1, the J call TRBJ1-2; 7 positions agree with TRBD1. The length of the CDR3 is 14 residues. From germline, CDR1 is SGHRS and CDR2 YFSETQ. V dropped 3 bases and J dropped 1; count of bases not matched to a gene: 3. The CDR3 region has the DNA TGCGCCAGCAGCTCCGGACAGGATAACTATGGCTACACCTTC. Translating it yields CASSSGQDNYGYTF.

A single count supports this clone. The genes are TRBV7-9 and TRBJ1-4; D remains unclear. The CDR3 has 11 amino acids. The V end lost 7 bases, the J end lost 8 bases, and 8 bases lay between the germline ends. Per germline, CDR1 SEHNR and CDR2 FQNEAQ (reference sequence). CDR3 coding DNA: TGTGCCAGCACCGGGGAGGAAAAACTGTTTTTT. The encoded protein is CASTGEEKLFF.

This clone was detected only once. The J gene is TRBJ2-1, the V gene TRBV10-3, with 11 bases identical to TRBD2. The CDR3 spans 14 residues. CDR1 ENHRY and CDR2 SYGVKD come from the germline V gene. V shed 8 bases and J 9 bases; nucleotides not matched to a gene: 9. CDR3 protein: CAIWVGLAGGEQFF. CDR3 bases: TGTGCCATCTGGGTTGGGCTAGCGGGGGGTGAGCAGTTCTTC.

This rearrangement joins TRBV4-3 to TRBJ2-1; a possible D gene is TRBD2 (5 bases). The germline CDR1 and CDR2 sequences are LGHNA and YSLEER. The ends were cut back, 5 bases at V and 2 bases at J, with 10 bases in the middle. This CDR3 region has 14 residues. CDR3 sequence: CASSEAGAYNEQFF. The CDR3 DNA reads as TGCGCCAGCAGCGAAGCCGGGGCCTACAATGAGCAGTTCTTC.

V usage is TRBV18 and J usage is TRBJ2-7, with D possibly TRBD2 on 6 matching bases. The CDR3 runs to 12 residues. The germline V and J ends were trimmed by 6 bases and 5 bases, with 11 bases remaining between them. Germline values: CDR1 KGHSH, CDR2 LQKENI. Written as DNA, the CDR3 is TGTGCCAGCTCCCTGGGACTGAACGAGCAGTACTTC. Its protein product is CASSLGLNEQYF.

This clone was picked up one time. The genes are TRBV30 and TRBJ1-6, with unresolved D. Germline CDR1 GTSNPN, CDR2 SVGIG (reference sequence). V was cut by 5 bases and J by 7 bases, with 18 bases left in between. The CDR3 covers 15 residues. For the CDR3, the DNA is TGTGCCTGGCTTGGAGATTTTCGGCCCAATTCACCCCTCCACTTT. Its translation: CAWLGDFRPNSPLHF.

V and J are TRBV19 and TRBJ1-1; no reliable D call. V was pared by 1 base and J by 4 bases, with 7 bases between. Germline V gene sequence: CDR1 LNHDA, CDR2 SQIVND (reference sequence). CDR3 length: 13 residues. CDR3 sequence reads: CASSIGAFTEAFF. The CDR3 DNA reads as TGTGCCAGTAGTATAGGGGCTTTCACTGAAGCTTTCTTT.

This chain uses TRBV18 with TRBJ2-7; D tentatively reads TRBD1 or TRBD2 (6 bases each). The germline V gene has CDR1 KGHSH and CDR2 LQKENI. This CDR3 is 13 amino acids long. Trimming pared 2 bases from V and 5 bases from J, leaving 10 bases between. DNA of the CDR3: TGTGCCAGCTCACCAGGGGGGCCCCACGAGCAGTACTTC. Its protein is CASSPGGPHEQYF.

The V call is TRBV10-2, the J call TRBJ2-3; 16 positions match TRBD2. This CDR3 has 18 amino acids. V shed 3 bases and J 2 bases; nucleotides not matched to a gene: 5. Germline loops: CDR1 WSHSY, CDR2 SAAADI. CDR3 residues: CASSDGTSGGAVTDTQYF. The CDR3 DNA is TGCGCCAGCAGTGACGGGACTAGCGGGGGGGCTGTCACAGATACGCAGTATTTT.

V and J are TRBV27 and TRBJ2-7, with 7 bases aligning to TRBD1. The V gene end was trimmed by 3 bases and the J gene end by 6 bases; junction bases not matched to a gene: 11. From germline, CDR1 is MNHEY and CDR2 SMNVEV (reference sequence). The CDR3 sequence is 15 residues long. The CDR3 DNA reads TGTGCCAGCAGTTTGTCCGGGACAGTTTTCGGCGAGCAGTACTTC. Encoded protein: CASSLSGTVFGEQYF.

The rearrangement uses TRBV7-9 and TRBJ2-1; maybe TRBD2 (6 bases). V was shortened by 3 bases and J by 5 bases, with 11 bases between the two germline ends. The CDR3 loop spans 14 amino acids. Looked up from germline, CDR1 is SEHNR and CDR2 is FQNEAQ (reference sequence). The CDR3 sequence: CASSFTSGDNEQFF. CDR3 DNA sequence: TGTGCCAGCAGCTTTACGTCGGGGGACAATGAGCAGTTCTTC. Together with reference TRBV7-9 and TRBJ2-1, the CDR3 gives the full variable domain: DTGVSQNPRHKITKRGQNVTFRCDPISEHNRLYWYRQTLGQGPEFLTYFQNEAQLEKSRLLSDRFSAERPKGSFSTLEIQRTEQGDSAMYLCASSFTSGDNEQFFGPGTRLTVL.

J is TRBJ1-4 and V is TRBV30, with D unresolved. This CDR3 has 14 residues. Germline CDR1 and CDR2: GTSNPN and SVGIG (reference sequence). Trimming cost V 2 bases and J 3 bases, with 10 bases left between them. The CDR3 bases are TGTGCCTGGAGTCTGGCACTGGCTAATGAAAAACTGTTTTTT. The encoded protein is CAWSLALANEKLFF.

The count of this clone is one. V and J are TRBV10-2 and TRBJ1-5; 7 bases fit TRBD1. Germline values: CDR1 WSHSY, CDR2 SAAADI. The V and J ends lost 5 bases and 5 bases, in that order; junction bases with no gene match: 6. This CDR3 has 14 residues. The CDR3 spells CASSSTGPHQPQHF. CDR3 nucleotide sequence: TGCGCCAGCAGTTCGACAGGGCCCCATCAGCCCCAGCATTTT.